A selection of T cell receptor beta chains follows, all from one sample in a study of identical twins. TCRdb itself ran the 5' RACE reads through MiXCR, one entry per CDR3 protein. Counted here are 420,000 or so distinct CDR3 sequences, around 18% occurring once; the ten biggest clones make up about 12%. The sequenced material came from naive T cells sorted from blood. These receptors were collected from a man aged 45-65 years in good health. Each CDR3 is given with its conserved first and last residue. D genes are given only for firm matches. Some rows mark clone size as missing; the rest say once, few, many or name a class of expanded clone.

j_call v_call clone_size d_call cdr3_aa cdr3_nt
TRBJ2-7 TRBV5-1 once . CASSLETGLAYEQYF TGCGCCAGCAGCTTGGAGACAGGACTGGCCTACGAGCAGTACTTC
TRBJ2-5 TRBV5-6 few . CASSLVQGLEETQYF TGTGCCAGCAGCTTGGTTCAGGGCTTGGAAGAGACCCAGTACTTC
TRBJ2-2 TRBV27 . . CASSLSYLALTGELFF TGTGCCAGCAGTTTATCATATCTGGCGTTGACCGGGGAGCTGTTTTTT
TRBJ1-5 TRBV12-3/TRBV12-4 . . CASSFMSGRNQPQHF TGTGCCAGCAGTTTTATGTCGGGGCGTAATCAGCCCCAGCATTTT
TRBJ2-5 TRBV15 few . CATSRERTVQETQYF TGTGCCACCAGCAGGGAAAGGACAGTTCAAGAGACCCAGTACTTC
TRBJ2-7 TRBV12-3/TRBV12-4 . . CASSGQWSSYEQYF TGTGCCAGCAGCGGACAGTGGAGCTCCTACGAGCAGTACTTC
TRBJ2-7 TRBV12-3/TRBV12-4 many TRBD1 CASRQQGTYEQYF TGTGCCAGCAGGCAACAGGGGACCTACGAGCAGTACTTC
TRBJ2-3 TRBV30 few TRBD2 CAWKRLAGGNTDTQYF TGTGCCTGGAAGCGACTAGCGGGGGGCAACACAGATACGCAGTATTTT
TRBJ2-4 TRBV12-3/TRBV12-4 many TRBD1 CASSDRGTKNIQYF TGTGCCAGCAGTGACAGGGGCACCAAAAACATTCAGTACTTC
TRBJ1-1 TRBV7-2 few . CASSYRAGTEAFF TGTGCCAGCAGCTACAGGGCGGGGACTGAAGCTTTCTTT
TRBJ2-2 TRBV5-1 few . CASSLMSGTNTGELFF TGCGCCAGCAGCTTGATGAGCGGCACAAACACCGGGGAGCTGTTTTTT
TRBJ2-7 TRBV7-2 . . CASSLSSRGPDYEQYF TGTGCCAGCAGCTTGAGCTCGAGAGGGCCAGACTACGAGCAGTACTTC
TRBJ2-5 TRBV20-1 . TRBD2 CSAVPGLAGKETQYF TGCAGTGCTGTTCCGGGACTAGCGGGAAAGGAGACCCAGTACTTC
TRBJ2-3 TRBV20-1 many TRBD2 CSARAPGGANRYF TGCAGTGCTAGAGCCCCCGGGGGGGCCAATCGGTATTTT
TRBJ2-3 TRBV4-2 . . CASSQGRVDTQYF TGTGCCAGCAGCCAAGGGAGGGTGGATACGCAGTATTTT
TRBJ2-6 TRBV11-1 many . CASSSLSTSVAAGANVLTF TGTGCCAGCAGCTCATTATCGACTTCGGTAGCTGCTGGGGCCAACGTCCTGACTTTC
TRBJ2-1 TRBV5-1 . TRBD1 CASSSTTGDHNEQFF TGCGCCAGCAGCTCTACGACAGGGGACCACAATGAGCAGTTCTTC
TRBJ1-5 TRBV15 few TRBD1 CATSIPSTGGFQPQHF TGTGCCACCAGCATCCCCTCGACAGGGGGCTTTCAGCCCCAGCATTTT
TRBJ2-1 TRBV9 few TRBD2 CASSASGANNEQFF TGTGCCAGCAGCGCTAGCGGGGCTAACAATGAGCAGTTCTTC
TRBJ2-2 TRBV20-1 few TRBD1 CSARGTGGTGELFF TGCAGTGCTAGGGGGACAGGGGGCACCGGGGAGCTGTTTTTT
TRBJ2-2 TRBV3-1 few . CASSQDMSYTGELFF TGTGCCAGCAGCCAAGATATGAGCTACACCGGGGAGCTGTTTTTT
TRBJ1-2 TRBV20-1 . . CSARGEKGRYTF TGCAGTGCTAGGGGGGAAAAAGGGCGCTACACCTTC
TRBJ2-5 TRBV12-3/TRBV12-4 . . CASSLNRGSAQYF TGTGCCAGCAGTTTAAACCGGGGGTCCGCCCAGTACTTC
TRBJ2-1 TRBV7-9 few . CASSLGAGGGDNEQFF TGTGCCAGCAGCTTAGGTGCAGGGGGAGGCGACAATGAGCAGTTCTTC
TRBJ2-2 TRBV15 . . CATSSDRDTGELFF TGTGCCACCAGCAGCGACAGAGACACCGGGGAGCTGTTTTTT
TRBJ2-7 TRBV12-3/TRBV12-4 many . CASLSQGNYEQYF TGTGCCAGCCTTTCACAGGGAAACTACGAGCAGTACTTC
TRBJ2-1 TRBV7-2 few TRBD2 CASSLVPSGGANEQFF TGTGCCAGCAGCTTAGTTCCTAGCGGGGGGGCAAATGAGCAGTTCTTC
TRBJ2-7 TRBV27 . . CASNLGIPSYEQYF TGTGCCAGCAACTTGGGTATCCCCTCCTACGAGCAGTACTTC
TRBJ1-6 TRBV6-2/TRBV6-3 . TRBD1 CASSYSRGQGNSPLHF TGTGCCAGCAGTTACTCCCGGGGACAGGGGAATTCACCCCTCCACTTT
TRBJ1-1 TRBV4-3 few . CASSQDSTTGRTEAFF TGCGCCAGCAGCCAAGATTCGACGACAGGTAGGACTGAAGCTTTCTTT
TRBJ2-5 TRBV7-8 . . CASSLAQGEETQYF TGTGCCAGCAGCTTAGCTCAGGGAGAAGAGACCCAGTACTTC
TRBJ2-7 TRBV20-1 . . CSASIPGPRGEQYF TGCAGTGCCTCGATCCCGGGGCCCCGCGGGGAGCAGTACTTC
TRBJ2-6 TRBV28 once . CASSFGGAGANVLTF TGTGCCAGCAGTTTCGGGGGAGCTGGGGCCAACGTCCTGACTTTC
TRBJ2-3 TRBV24-1 . TRBD1 CATQGTGGTDTQYF TGTGCCACCCAGGGGACAGGGGGGACAGATACGCAGTATTTT
TRBJ2-1 TRBV29-1 few TRBD1 CSVGRPTGTGIYNEQFF TGCAGCGTTGGGCGCCCCACCGGGACAGGAATCTACAATGAGCAGTTCTTC
TRBJ2-5 TRBV12-3/TRBV12-4 many TRBD1 CASRPPGQGDGKETQYF TGTGCCAGCAGACCTCCCGGACAGGGGGATGGTAAAGAGACCCAGTACTTC
TRBJ1-2 TRBV3-1 few . CASSQGRSVYGYTF TGTGCCAGCAGCCAAGGACGGTCGGTCTATGGCTACACCTTC
TRBJ2-1 TRBV29-1 few TRBD1 CSVEEDREGHSYNEQFF TGCAGCGTTGAGGAGGACAGGGAAGGGCATTCCTACAATGAGCAGTTCTTC
TRBJ2-3 TRBV9 . TRBD2 CASSVSTSYTQYF TGTGCCAGCAGCGTCTCGACTAGCTATACGCAGTATTTT
TRBJ1-3 TRBV28 few TRBD1 CASRIGDSGNTIYF TGTGCCAGCCGAATCGGGGACAGTGGAAACACCATATATTTT
TRBJ2-1 TRBV7-2 . . CASSLRVGNEQFF TGTGCCAGCAGCTTGAGGGTGGGGAATGAGCAGTTCTTC
TRBJ1-6 TRBV9 few . CASSLDNSPLPF TGTGCCAGCAGCCTAGATAATTCACCCCTCCCCTTT
TRBJ2-7 TRBV7-9 . . CASSHTHEQYF TGTGCCAGCAGCCACACCCACGAGCAGTACTTC
TRBJ1-1 TRBV5-6 . TRBD1 CASSNGQGASVTEAFF TGTGCCAGCAGCAATGGACAGGGGGCATCGGTCACTGAAGCTTTCTTT
TRBJ2-1 TRBV4-3 few TRBD2 CASSQELAWTSGNEQFF TGCGCCAGCAGCCAAGAGTTGGCCTGGACTAGCGGCAATGAGCAGTTCTTC